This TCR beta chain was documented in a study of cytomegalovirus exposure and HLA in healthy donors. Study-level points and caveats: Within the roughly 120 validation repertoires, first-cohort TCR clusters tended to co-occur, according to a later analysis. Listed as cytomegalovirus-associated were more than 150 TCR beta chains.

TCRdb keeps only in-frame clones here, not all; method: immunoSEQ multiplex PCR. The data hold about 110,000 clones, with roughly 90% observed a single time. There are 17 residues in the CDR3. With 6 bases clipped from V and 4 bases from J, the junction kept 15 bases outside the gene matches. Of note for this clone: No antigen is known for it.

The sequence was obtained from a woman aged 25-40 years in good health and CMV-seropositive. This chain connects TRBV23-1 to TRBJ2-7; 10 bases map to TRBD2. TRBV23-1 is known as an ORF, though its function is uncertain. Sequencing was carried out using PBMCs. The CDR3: CASRRGWLAGVGYEQYF. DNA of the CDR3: TGCGCCAGCAGGAGGGGTTGGCTAGCGGGAGTTGGGTACGAGCAGTACTTC.